Included here is one TCR beta chain sequence, with context. The antigen is undetermined. The CDR3 consists of 16 residues. Losses at the gene ends were 0 bases for V and 6 bases for J; bases not matched to a gene: 9. Germline-derived CDR1 and CDR2 are SGDLS and YYNGEE. This PCR relied on a set of 60 Vbeta primers and 13 Jbeta primers. Some clones are missing from TCRdb's copy, which holds only in-frame ones; the method was immunoSEQ multiplex PCR. This repertoire includes over 65,000 clones. The data originate from a study of cytomegalovirus exposure and HLA in healthy donors. Study-wide findings and caveats: It emerged from a later analysis that several of the most significant clusters appeared to be linked to common viral pathogens. Among TCR beta chains, those listed as cytomegalovirus-associated numbered some 170. An analysis done earlier found most TCR beta V segments productive about 87% or about 30% of the time.

The sequence was obtained from a man aged 25 to 40 in good health and CMV-seronegative. The sequencing input was PBMCs. The genes are TRBV9 and TRBJ1-2, with 9 bases aligning to TRBD1. The CDR3 loop reads CASSVVGEGQGHGYTF. The CDR3 DNA follows: TGTGCCAGCAGCGTAGTCGGGGAGGGACAGGGTCATGGCTACACCTTC. Full variable domain (remainder filled in from reference TRBV9 and TRBJ1-2): DSGVTQTPKHLITATGQRVTLRCSPRSGDLSVYWYQQSLDQGLQFLIQYYNGEERAKGNILERFSAQQFPDLHSELNLSSLELGDSALYFCASSVVGEGQGHGYTFGSGTRLTVV.